This T cell receptor (beta chain) is from a study of blood T cells in healthy people across ages. Caucasian individuals from Russia who were healthy and aged roughly 6 to 95 acted as donors. Primers used in a second PCR of roughly 7 to 12 cycles were a sample-barcoded 5' primer and a J-beta primer mix. TCRdb recomputed calls from the 5' RACE reads with MiXCR, one row per CDR3 protein. The sample contains around 1.1 million distinct CDR3 sequences, 30% to 40% of which appear only once. With 4 bases removed from V and 6 bases from J, the gap between germline ends came to 21 bases. CDR3 size: 15 residues. Germline V lookup: CDR1 DFQATT, CDR2 SNEGSKA (reference sequence).

The receptor comes from a man younger than 35 in good health. This rearrangement joins TRBV20-1 to TRBJ1-1; possibly TRBD1 for D (5 bases). Material: blood. The CDR3 protein is CSATPPGRGTPEAFF. The DNA of the CDR3 is TGCAGTGCTACCCCACCGGGACGGGGAACACCTGAAGCTTTCTTT.